The 28 T cell receptor beta chains listed next were all sequenced from one sample in a study of T cells after somatic rescue of genetic block. Here immunoSEQ multiplex PCR was the method, and the copy in TCRdb shows in-frame clones only, minus some. The table shows tens of thousands of clones, with roughly 93% occurring only once. The sample taken for sequencing was peripheral blood mononuclear cells (PBMCs). The receptor source for this set is a man aged 25-45 years.

Here the CDR3 DNA reads TGTGCCAGCAGTGAATTGGTAGGCGGCACCGGGGAGCTGTTTTTT. Amino acids: CASSELVGGTGELFF. V usage is TRBV6-1 and J usage is TRBJ2-2; D is unclear. Germline-derived CDR1 and CDR2 are MNHNS and SASEGT. V lost 2 bases to trimming and J lost 4 bases, with 11 bases between them. The CDR3 runs 15 residues.

This sequence joins TRBV9 and TRBJ2-7, with unresolved D. The CDR3 is 14 amino acids. Per the germline V gene, CDR1 is SGDLS and CDR2 is YYNGEE. V was pared by 0 bases and J by 5 bases, with 12 bases between. The CDR3 loop is CASSVAPLVDEQYF. The CDR3 DNA sequence: TGTGCCAGCAGCGTAGCCCCGCTTGTTGACGAGCAGTACTTC.

V is TRBV2 and J is TRBJ2-3, with D maybe TRBD2 (5 bases). CDR3 size: 12 residues. V lost 6 bases to trimming and J lost 5 bases, with 9 bases between them. Germline V lookup: CDR1 SNHLY, CDR2 FYNNEI. As DNA, the CDR3 is TGTGCCAGCAGCTACGAGGGAGATACGCAGTATTTT. Translation: CASSYEGDTQYF.

The chain combines TRBV18 with TRBJ1-2; perhaps TRBD1 as D (6 bases). Trimming removed 1 base from V and 0 bases from J, with 12 bases in between. CDR1 is KGHSH, CDR2 LQKENI, per germline. This CDR3 has 16 residues. The CDR3 region has the DNA TGTGCCAGCTCACCACAACGGACAGAAACTAACTATGGCTACACCTTC. Translation: CASSPQRTETNYGYTF.

V usage is TRBV10-3 and J usage is TRBJ1-2; D remains unclear. Germline V gives CDR1 ENHRY, CDR2 SYGVKD. CDR3 length: 14 residues. V shed 3 bases and J shed 5 bases, with 13 bases lying between them. The CDR3 sequence is CAISDSSGRYGYTF. The CDR3 coding sequence is TGTGCCATCAGTGACTCCTCAGGAAGGTATGGCTACACCTTC.

The CDR3 sequence: CASTETGYTEAFF. The CDR3 bases are TGTGCCAGCACAGAAACAGGTTACACTGAAGCTTTCTTT. The chain links TRBV7-8 to TRBJ1-1; tentatively, D is TRBD1 (5 bases). Germline V gene sequence: CDR1 SGHVS, CDR2 FQNEAQ. This CDR3 contains 13 residues. V gave up 7 bases and J gave up 3 bases, with 12 bases separating them.

This clone occurred once. V and J are TRBV19 and TRBJ2-1; no clear D. Trimming stripped 4 bases from V and 0 bases from J, with 10 bases between. CDR3 length equals 15 residues. The germline CDR1 and CDR2 sequences are LNHDA and SQIVND (reference sequence). The CDR3 coding sequence is TGTGCCAGTAGTACCGGGCGCAGCTCCTACAATGAGCAGTTCTTC. It codes for CASSTGRSSYNEQFF.

The chain recombines TRBV7-9 with TRBJ2-1; 11 bases align to TRBD2. V shed 5 bases and J 8 bases; nucleotides not matched to a gene: 8. CDR3 length: 15 residues. Germline V lookup: CDR1 SEHNR, CDR2 FQNEAQ (reference sequence). The DNA for the CDR3 is TGTGCCAGCAGCCTCGAACTAGCGGGGGTCGATGAGCAGTTCTTC. Translation gives CASSLELAGVDEQFF.

The J gene is TRBJ2-1, the V gene TRBV4-3; tentatively, D is TRBD1 (6 bases). The V end lost 0 bases, the J end lost 15 bases, and 15 bases lay between the germline ends. The CDR3 consists of 13 residues. Germline V gene lookup returns CDR1 LGHNA and CDR2 YSLEER. CDR3 nucleotide sequence: TGCGCCAGCAGCCAAGACCCACAGGGTGCCCCGTTCTTC. Translation gives CASSQDPQGAPFF.

This chain joins TRBV4-1 and TRBJ2-3; TRBD2 aligns across 9 bases. The CDR3 is made up of 17 amino acids. V lost 4 bases, J lost 2 bases, and 10 bases stayed unmatched. In germline, CDR1 is MGHRA, CDR2 YSYEKL. For the CDR3, the DNA is TGCGCCAGCAGCCGTGGGATGGCGGGAGGGCTCACAGATACGCAGTATTTT. Its translation is CASSRGMAGGLTDTQYF.

The chain carries TRBV5-6 and TRBJ1-3, with a possible D match to TRBD1 (6 bases). Trimming pared 2 bases from V and 4 bases from J, leaving 13 bases between. This CDR3 region has 15 residues. Germline V gives CDR1 SGHDT, CDR2 YYEEEE. Here the CDR3 reads CASSFGGRGGNTIYF. CDR3 in DNA: TGTGCCAGCAGCTTTGGTGGCAGGGGAGGAAACACCATATATTTT.

V usage is TRBV29-1 and J usage is TRBJ2-5; weak D call: TRBD2 (6 bases). The ends were cut back, 2 bases at V and 5 bases at J, with 9 bases in the middle. CDR3 size: 12 residues. CDR1 and CDR2 from the germline V gene are SQVTM and ANQGSEA. CDR3 DNA sequence: TGCAGCGTTGAACTCCTAGCGGAGACCCAGTACTTC. It translates to CSVELLAETQYF.

This chain's CDR3 is CANVQGETDTQYF. CDR3 bases: TGTGCCAACGTACAGGGTGAGACAGATACGCAGTATTTT. This rearrangement joins TRBV2 to TRBJ2-3; possible D gene TRBD1, 6 bases. The CDR3 length is 13 residues. The V gene's germline CDR1 is SNHLY and CDR2 FYNNEI. The V end was cut by 10 bases, the J end by 3 bases, with 14 bases between.

This chain links TRBV5-3 with TRBJ2-1, with unresolved D. TRBV5-3 is annotated as an ORF whose role is uncertain. The ends were cut back, 2 bases at V and 2 bases at J, with 14 bases in the middle. CDR3 size: 16 residues. CDR3 in DNA: TGTGCCAGAAGCTTCCTAGGTGGGGTCCCCTACAATGAGCAGTTCTTC. Translated: CARSFLGGVPYNEQFF.

The chain carries TRBV29-1 and TRBJ1-4, with TRBD1 matching 7 bases. Germline-derived CDR1 and CDR2 are SQVTM and ANQGSEA. V was clipped by 6 bases and J by 10 bases; unmatched bases: 11. This CDR3 has 13 residues. This CDR3 reads CSVRQGGTGKLFF. The CDR3, as DNA: TGCAGCGTCCGACAGGGAGGTACGGGAAAACTGTTTTTT.

The chain employs TRBV5-4 and TRBJ2-1; 9 nucleotides align to TRBD1. The germline V gene has CDR1 SGHNT and CDR2 YYREEE (reference sequence). CDR3 length: 15 amino acids. V gave up 4 bases and J gave up 6 bases; unmatched junction bases: 8. The CDR3 region has the DNA TGTGCCAGCAGCGGCAAACAGGGGGCCGGCAATGAGCAGTTCTTC. Translated, it gives CASSGKQGAGNEQFF.

J is TRBJ2-3 and V is TRBV6-1; 7 bases fit TRBD2. CDR1 is MNHNS, CDR2 SASEGT, per germline. Trimming removed 2 bases from V and 4 bases from J; junction bases left unmatched: 3. CDR3 length equals 14 residues. In DNA, the CDR3 is TGTGCCAGCAGTGAACTCGGGGGGTCAGATACGCAGTATTTT. Protein sequence: CASSELGGSDTQYF.

This clone occurred once. This rearrangement joins TRBV28 to TRBJ1-5; the D gene is possibly TRBD1 (6 bases). The germline gives CDR1 MDHEN, CDR2 SYDVKM. This CDR3 comprises 14 residues. V lost 6 bases to trimming and J lost 1 base, with 10 bases between them. The CDR3 spells CASSRGGSNQPQHF. Written as DNA, the CDR3 is TGTGCCAGCAGCCGCGGGGGCAGCAATCAGCCCCAGCATTTT.

This chain connects TRBV6-6 to TRBJ2-7; D not resolved. The CDR3 is 15 amino acids. Germline CDR1 reads MNHNY; CDR2 reads SVGAGI (reference sequence). V gave up 6 bases and J gave up 3 bases, with 18 bases separating them. CDR3 in DNA: TGTGCCAGCAGCCCTCAAGTCCCAGGCCTCTACGAGCAGTACTTC. It is translated as CASSPQVPGLYEQYF.

This clone was picked up a small number of times. The chain carries TRBV9 and TRBJ2-3; the D is unclear. CDR1 and CDR2 (germline): SGDLS, YYNGEE. This CDR3 is built from 15 residues. The germline V and J ends were trimmed by 3 bases and 2 bases, with 13 bases remaining between them. Here the CDR3 reads CASSELSAVTDTQYF. The CDR3 DNA follows: TGTGCCAGCAGCGAACTCAGCGCCGTCACAGATACGCAGTATTTT.

The chain employs TRBV19 and TRBJ2-7; D not resolved. The CDR3 contains 12 residues. The V end lost 2 bases, the J end lost 5 bases, and 7 bases lay between the germline ends. Germline lookup yields CDR1 LNHDA and CDR2 SQIVND (reference sequence). The CDR3 region is CASSINAHEQYF. CDR3 nucleotides: TGTGCCAGTAGTATAAATGCCCACGAGCAGTACTTC.

The genes are TRBV28 and TRBJ2-7; 7 nucleotides align to TRBD1. The CDR3 is 14 amino acids. CDR1 MDHEN and CDR2 SYDVKM come from the germline V gene. Losses at the gene ends were 6 bases for V and 0 bases for J; bases not matched to a gene: 5. CDR3 nucleotides: TGTGCCAGCAGATACAGGGGAAACTCCTACGAGCAGTACTTC. It yields the protein CASRYRGNSYEQYF.

The chain carries TRBV28 and TRBJ2-6; unclear D gene. This CDR3 is 16 amino acids long. The germline V gene encodes CDR1 MDHEN and CDR2 SYDVKM. Trimming took 7 bases from V and 0 from J, leaving 13 bases between them. The CDR3 sequence is CASTPRSGSGANVLTF. The CDR3, as DNA: TGTGCCAGCACCCCTCGGTCGGGCTCTGGGGCCAACGTCCTGACTTTC.

The V and J genes are TRBV9 and TRBJ2-3; 9 bases fit TRBD1. J gave up 4 bases and V 0 bases, and 6 bases lay outside the gene matches. The CDR3 loop spans 16 amino acids. CDR1 is SGDLS, CDR2 YYNGEE, per germline. CDR3 coding DNA: TGTGCCAGCAGCGTAGGGGGACGGACAGGGGCAGATACGCAGTATTTT. This codes for CASSVGGRTGADTQYF.

This CDR3 reads CASILGQGADGYTF. CDR3 sequence (DNA): TGTGCCAGCATCTTAGGACAGGGGGCGGATGGCTACACCTTC. The rearrangement links TRBV6-1 to TRBJ1-2, with 11 bases aligning to TRBD1. Trimming removed 7 bases from V and 6 bases from J; junction bases left unmatched: 7. Germline values: CDR1 MNHNS, CDR2 SASEGT. There are 14 residues in the CDR3.

The chain carries TRBV6-1 and TRBJ1-1, with 11 bases that match TRBD1. V dropped 6 bases and J dropped 4; count of bases not matched to a gene: 4. Germline CDR1 is MNHNS and CDR2 is SASEGT. This CDR3 has 14 amino acids. Here the CDR3 DNA reads TGTGCCAGCAGGCCCGGGACAGGGGGCACTGAAGCTTTCTTT. As protein: CASRPGTGGTEAFF.

This sequence joins TRBV7-9 and TRBJ2-1; 9 positions match TRBD2. Germline CDR1 SEHNR, CDR2 FQNEAQ (reference sequence). The CDR3 extends over 15 amino acids. V dropped 2 bases and J dropped 7; count of bases not matched to a gene: 6. The CDR3 region is CASSLRSGGRNEQFF. Written as DNA, the CDR3 is TGTGCCAGCAGCTTAAGAAGCGGGGGGCGAAATGAGCAGTTCTTC.

This clone has just one count. V usage is TRBV21-1 and J usage is TRBJ2-7; the D segment call TRBD1 is taken from the table without a DNA check. TRBV21-1 is labeled a pseudogene. This CDR3 region has 14 residues. The CDR3 is CASSMRQGAGEQYF. The CDR3 DNA follows: TGTGCCAGCAGCATGAGACAGGGGGCGGGTGAGCAGTACTTC.